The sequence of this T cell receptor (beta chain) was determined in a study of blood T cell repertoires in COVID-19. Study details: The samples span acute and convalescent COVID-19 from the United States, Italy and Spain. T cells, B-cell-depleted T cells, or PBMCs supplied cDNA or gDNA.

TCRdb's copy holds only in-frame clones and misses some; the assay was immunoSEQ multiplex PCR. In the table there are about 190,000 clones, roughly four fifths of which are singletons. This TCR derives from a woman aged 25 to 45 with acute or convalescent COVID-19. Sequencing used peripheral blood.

The CDR3 DNA reads as TGCGCCAGCAGCACCGGACTAGCATACGCAGATACGCAGTATTTT. Amino acids: CASSTGLAYADTQYF. This chain joins TRBV5-1 and TRBJ2-3; 8 bases fit TRBD2. Germline CDR1 is SGHRS and CDR2 is YFSETQ. With V trimmed by 4 bases and J by 4 bases, 8 bases remained unmatched. This CDR3 has 15 residues.